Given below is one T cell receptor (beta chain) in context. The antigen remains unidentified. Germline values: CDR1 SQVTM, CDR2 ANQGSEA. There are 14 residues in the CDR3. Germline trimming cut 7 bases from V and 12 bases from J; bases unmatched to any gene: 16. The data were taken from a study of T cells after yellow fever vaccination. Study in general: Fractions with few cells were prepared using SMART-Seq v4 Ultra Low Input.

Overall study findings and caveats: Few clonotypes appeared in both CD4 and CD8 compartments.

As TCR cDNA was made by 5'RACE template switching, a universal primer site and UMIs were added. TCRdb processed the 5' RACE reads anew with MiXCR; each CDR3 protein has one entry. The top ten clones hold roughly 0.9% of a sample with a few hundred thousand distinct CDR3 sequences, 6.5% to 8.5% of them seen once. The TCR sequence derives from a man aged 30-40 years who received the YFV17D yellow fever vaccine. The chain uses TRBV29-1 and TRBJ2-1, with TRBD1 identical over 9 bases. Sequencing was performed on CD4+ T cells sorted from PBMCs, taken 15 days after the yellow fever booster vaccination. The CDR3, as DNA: TGCAGCGCCGATGTCCCGGGACAGGGAAGGTTGCAGTTCTTC. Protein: CSADVPGQGRLQFF.